A selection of T cell receptor beta chains follows, all from one sample in a study of shared clonotypes between healthy human individuals. Sequencing was performed with immunoSEQ multiplex PCR; in TCRdb, only in-frame clones are kept and a portion is missing. The sample lists around 510,000 clones; 95% to 96% were seen once. Sample: naive CD4+ T cells sorted from blood. The receptor set was obtained from a woman aged 30 to 39 in good health. Each CDR3 is given with its conserved first and last residue. The D gene is left open where the match is weak. Size values are once, few and many counts, or a class for expanded clones, and some rows have none.

J gene,clone size,V gene,D gene,CDR3 DNA,CDR3 protein
TRBJ1-5,.,TRBV28,.,TGTGCCAGCAGTCTGATGAATAGCAATCAGCCCCAGCATTTT,CASSLMNSNQPQHF
TRBJ2-3,.,TRBV5-4,.,TGTGCCAGCAGCGGGCAGCGTAGCACAGATACGCAGTATTTT,CASSGQRSTDTQYF
TRBJ2-7,.,TRBV18,TRBD2,TGTGCCAGCTCACCTCCTAGCGGGAGGGCCGTAGAGCAGTACTTC,CASSPPSGRAVEQYF
TRBJ2-1,once,TRBV27,TRBD2,TGTGCCAGCAGCAGACTAGCGGGGTACTCCTACAATGAGCAGTTCTTC,CASSRLAGYSYNEQFF
TRBJ2-7,.,TRBV30,TRBD2,TGTGCCTGGAGTGTAAGGGCCAAAATCGCGGGGGGCTACGAGCAGTACTTC,CAWSVRAKIAGGYEQYF
TRBJ2-6,.,TRBV4-1,.,TGCGCCAGCAGCCAGCTCAGCTCTGGGGCCAACGTCCTGACTTTC,CASSQLSSGANVLTF
TRBJ2-5,.,TRBV18,TRBD1,TGTGCCAGCTCCCCGACAGGGACGGAGACCCAGTACTTC,CASSPTGTETQYF
TRBJ1-3,.,TRBV30,.,TGTGCCTGGATGCGGAATTATGGAAACACCATATATTTT,CAWMRNYGNTIYF
TRBJ1-5,.,TRBV5-3,.,TGTGCCAGAAGCTTGGCCTCGTGGACATGCGGCAATCAGCCCCAGCATTTT,CARSLASWTCGNQPQHF
TRBJ1-6,.,TRBV28,.,TGTGCCAGCAGTGACCTCCGTGGGGCCCTCCACTTT,CASSDLRGALHF
TRBJ2-3,.,TRBV7-9,.,TGTGCCAGCAGCTTAGCATTGATCGTTGTCAGAGGCACAGATACGCAGTATTTT,CASSLALIVVRGTDTQYF
TRBJ1-2,.,TRBV7-3,TRBD1,TGTGCCAGCAGCTTAACTGGACAGGGGCTCCCTCTAGGCTACACCTTC,CASSLTGQGLPLGYTF
TRBJ2-6,once,TRBV4-1,TRBD1,TGCGCCAGCAGCCAACCCCGGGACAGGGACTCTGGGGCCAACGTCCTGACTTTC,CASSQPRDRDSGANVLTF
TRBJ1-4,.,TRBV18,.,TGTGCCAGCTCACTGGGGTTGTCCTCGGAGGAAAAACTGTTTTTT,CASSLGLSSEEKLFF
TRBJ2-1,once,TRBV5-1,TRBD2,TGCGCCAGCAGCTCCCTCGAAGCGGGAGGACGCAATGAGCAGTTCTTC,CASSSLEAGGRNEQFF
TRBJ2-2,.,TRBV5-5,.,TGTGCCAGCAGCCGCACTCAAACAGGGAACTGGGGGGAGCTGTTTTTT,CASSRTQTGNWGELFF
TRBJ1-3,.,TRBV6-5,TRBD1,TGTGCCAGCAGGGAGGACAGGGGGCCGGGAAACACCATATATTTT,CASREDRGPGNTIYF
TRBJ2-2,.,TRBV4-1,TRBD2,TGCGCCAGCAGCCGGAGTTCGGGACTAGCGGGAGTCGAGACCGGGGAGCTGTTTTTT,CASSRSSGLAGVETGELFF
TRBJ2-1,.,TRBV6-5,TRBD2,TGTGCCAGCAGTTACGGGGAGGGTCCCTACAATGAGCAGTTCTTC,CASSYGEGPYNEQFF